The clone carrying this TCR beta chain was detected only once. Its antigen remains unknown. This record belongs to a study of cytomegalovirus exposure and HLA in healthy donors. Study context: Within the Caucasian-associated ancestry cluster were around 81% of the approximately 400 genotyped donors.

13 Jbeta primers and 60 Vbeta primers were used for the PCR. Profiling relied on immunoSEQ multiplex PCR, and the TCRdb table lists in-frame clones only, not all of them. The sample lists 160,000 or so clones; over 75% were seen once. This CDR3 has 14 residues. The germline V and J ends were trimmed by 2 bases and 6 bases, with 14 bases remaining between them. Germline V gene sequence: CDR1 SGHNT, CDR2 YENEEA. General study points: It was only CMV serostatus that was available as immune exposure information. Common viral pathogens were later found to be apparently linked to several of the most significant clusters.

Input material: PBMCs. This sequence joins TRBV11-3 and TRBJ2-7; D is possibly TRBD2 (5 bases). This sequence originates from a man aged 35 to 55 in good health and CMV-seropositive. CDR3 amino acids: CASSLRLPGTEQYF. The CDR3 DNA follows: TGTGCCAGCAGCTTAAGGCTACCGGGAACCGAGCAGTACTTC. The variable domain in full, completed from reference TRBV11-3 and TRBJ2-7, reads EAGVVQSPRYKIIEKKQPVAFWCNPISGHNTLYWYLQNLGQGPELLIRYENEEAVDDSQLPKDRFSAERLKGVDSTLKIQPAELGDSAVYLCASSLRLPGTEQYFGPGTRLTVT.